The text below deals with one TCR beta chain. This entry comes from a study of shared clonotypes between healthy human individuals. In the original processing: Because ImmunoSEQ provided only junction sequences with no quality scores, the filtering differed. Clones were sequenced by immunoSEQ multiplex PCR, and TCRdb holds only the in-frame ones, with some missing. V and J calls and clone size are copied from that table; D and trimming were computed from the DNA. Among about 530,000 clones listed, 96% were seen once. V was trimmed by 1 base and J by 5 bases, leaving 11 bases between them. This CDR3 contains 14 residues. CDR1 is MNHEY and CDR2 is SVGAGI in the germline V gene.

Specimen: naive CD4+ T cells sorted from blood. The subset denotes: CD45RA+ positively selected. This TCR was recovered from a woman in her twenties or thirties in good health. The J gene is TRBJ2-5, the V gene TRBV6-5; D is perhaps TRBD2 (5 bases). The CDR3 sequence: CASSYWAGSETQYF. The CDR3 nucleotides read TGTGCCAGCAGTTACTGGGCGGGTTCGGAGACCCAGTACTTC.